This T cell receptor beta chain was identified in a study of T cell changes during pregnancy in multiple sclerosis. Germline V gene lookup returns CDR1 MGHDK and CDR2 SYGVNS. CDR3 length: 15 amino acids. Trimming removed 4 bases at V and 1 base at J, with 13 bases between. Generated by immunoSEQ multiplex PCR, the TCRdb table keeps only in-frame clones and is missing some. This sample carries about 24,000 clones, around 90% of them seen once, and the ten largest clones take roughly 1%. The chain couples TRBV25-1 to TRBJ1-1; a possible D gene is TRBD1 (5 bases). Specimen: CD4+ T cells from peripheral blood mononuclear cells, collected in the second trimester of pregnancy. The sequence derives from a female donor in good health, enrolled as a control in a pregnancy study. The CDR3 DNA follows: TGTGCCAGCAGTGGGTGGACAAACCCGAACACTGAAGCTTTCTTT. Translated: CASSGWTNPNTEAFF.